These T cell receptor beta chains were read from a single sample in a study of CD8+CD57+ T cells in acquired aplastic anemia. In TCRdb, the reads were re-called with MiXCR into one record per CDR3 protein. The data hold more than 150,000 distinct CDR3 sequences, with 48% observed a single time. The specimen was sorted CD4+, CD8+, or CD8+CD57+ T cells (not recorded which) from PBMCs. The receptors here all came from a human donor with aplastic anemia. Each CDR3 is given with its conserved first and last residue. The D gene is left open where the match is weak. Some rows have no size entry. The others give once, few or many, or a class for an expanded clone.

v_gene,j_gene,d_gene,abundance,CDR3nt,CDR3aa
TRBV11-2,TRBJ1-2,TRBD1,many,TGTGCCAGCAGCTCGCCGGGACAGGGGAACTATGGCTACACCTTC,CASSSPGQGNYGYTF
TRBV20-1,TRBJ1-6,-,-,TGCAGTGCTAAGGACCCCCTACGTGGCGATGGGAACTCACCCCTCCACTTT,CSAKDPLRGDGNSPLHF
TRBV7-7,TRBJ2-3,TRBD1,many,TGTGCTAGCAGCCCGGGACAGGGCAGCACAGATACGCAGTATTTT,CASSPGQGSTDTQYF
TRBV11-2,TRBJ2-3,-,few,TGTGCCAGCAGCTTATTCCCCGGACTTAACACAGATACGCAGTATTTT,CASSLFPGLNTDTQYF
TRBV2,TRBJ1-5,-,-,TGTGCCAGCAGCCAGGGCGGGGGCAATCAGCCCCAGCATTTT,CASSQGGGNQPQHF
TRBV10-3,TRBJ2-7,TRBD2,once,TGTGCCGTCGGTGAGGGAGCGGGAGGTCGCTACGAGCAGTACTTC,CAVGEGAGGRYEQYF
TRBV2,TRBJ1-1,-,-,TGTGCCAGCAGTGAAATAAGAATTGAAGCTTTCTTT,CASSEIRIEAFF
TRBV12-3/TRBV12-4,TRBJ1-2,-,-,TGTGCCAGCAGTTTAGCTATGGGAAATAACTATGGCTACACCTTC,CASSLAMGNNYGYTF
TRBV9,TRBJ1-3,-,many,TGTGCCAGCAGCCCAAGAGGGGAACAGAGTTACACCATATATTTT,CASSPRGEQSYTIYF
TRBV19,TRBJ1-2,-,-,TGTGCCAGTACCTCATACAGCGGGGCGCTTGGCTACACCTTC,CASTSYSGALGYTF
TRBV29-1,TRBJ1-2,TRBD1,-,TGCAGCGTGGCCGGGACAGGGGGTGTGGGCTACACCTTC,CSVAGTGGVGYTF
TRBV4-1,TRBJ1-3,-,-,TGCGCCAGCAGCCAAGACGTGTTCTCTGGAAACACCATATATTTT,CASSQDVFSGNTIYF
TRBV7-3,TRBJ2-1,TRBD2,many,TGTGCCAGCAGCTTACCGGGACTAGCCTACAATGAGCAGTTCTTC,CASSLPGLAYNEQFF
TRBV5-1,TRBJ1-6,TRBD1,-,TGCGCCAGCAGCCGGGACAGGGAGGGATCACCCCTCCACTTT,CASSRDREGSPLHF
TRBV19,TRBJ2-5,-,-,TGTGCCAGTTCGACTAGGGAAGAGACCCAGTACTTC,CASSTREETQYF
TRBV7-9,TRBJ2-7,TRBD1,many,TGTGCCAGCAGCCCTCCGGGGACAGGGACGGGCGAGCAGTACTTC,CASSPPGTGTGEQYF
TRBV7-9,TRBJ1-2,TRBD1,many,TGTGCCAGCAGCGCGGCGACAGGGGCTGATGGCTACACCTTC,CASSAATGADGYTF
TRBV28,TRBJ2-2,-,-,TGTGCCAGCAGCTGGGGGCGCCGAGCTGGGGAGCTGTTTTTT,CASSWGRRAGELFF
TRBV24-1,TRBJ1-1,-,-,TGTGCCACCAGTGATAACACGGATAACACTGAAGCCTTCTTT,CATSDNTDNTEAFF
TRBV10-3,TRBJ1-5,-,-,TGTGCCAGCAGTTTCGGGTGGAATCAGCCCCAGCATTTT,CASSFGWNQPQHF
TRBV15,TRBJ1-1,-,-,TGTGCCACCAGCAGGGGCGCAGGGAAGGGAAAGGACACTGAAGCTTTCTTT,CATSRGAGKGKDTEAFF
TRBV6-4,TRBJ2-7,TRBD2,-,TGTGCCAGCAGTCCACGGCCCGGGGAGGGCGAGCAGTACTTC,CASSPRPGEGEQYF
TRBV10-3,TRBJ1-2,TRBD1,-,TGTGCCAGCAGTTATCAAGGACAGGGTAGCGGCTACACCTTC,CASSYQGQGSGYTF
TRBV19,TRBJ2-5,-,many,TGTGCCAGTAGTAGAGGGAAGGTTGCTTCAGAGACCCAGTACTTC,CASSRGKVASETQYF
TRBV24-1,TRBJ2-7,-,-,TGTGCCACCAGTGATTTTAAGGACAGCTCCTACGAGCAGTACTTC,CATSDFKDSSYEQYF
TRBV29-1,TRBJ2-1,-,many,TGCAGCGTTGAGAGCTGGGGGGTCGGTGAGCAGTTCTTC,CSVESWGVGEQFF
TRBV19,TRBJ2-2,-,many,TGTGCCAGTACTGCAGTGGGCAGTTCCGGGGAGCTGTTTTTT,CASTAVGSSGELFF
TRBV19,TRBJ2-3,TRBD2,-,TGTGCCAGTAGTACGCGCGGGGGAGACACAGATACGCAGTATTTT,CASSTRGGDTDTQYF
TRBV5-1,TRBJ2-1,TRBD1,many,TGCGCCAGCAGCTCAAGTTGGACAGGGACCTACAATGAGCAGTTCTTC,CASSSSWTGTYNEQFF
TRBV6-2/TRBV6-3,TRBJ1-1,-,few,TGTGCCAGCAGTTACTCAGGGACGCTCACCTCCGAGGCTTTCTTT,CASSYSGTLTSEAFF
TRBV4-1,TRBJ2-7,-,-,TGCGCCAGCAGCCAAGGTGCAGGGGGGACCTACGAGCAGTACTTC,CASSQGAGGTYEQYF
TRBV24-1,TRBJ1-2,TRBD1,few,TGTGCCACCAGTGATATGGGGACAGCTTATGGCTACACCTTC,CATSDMGTAYGYTF
TRBV7-8,TRBJ1-2,-,-,TGTGCCAGCGGGGACTTCACAGGGTCCAACTATGGCTACACCTTC,CASGDFTGSNYGYTF
TRBV15,TRBJ2-7,TRBD1,few,TGTGCCACCAGCAGAGCGAAGGACAGGGGTTACGAGCAGTACTTC,CATSRAKDRGYEQYF
TRBV7-9,TRBJ2-5,-,-,TGTGCCAGCAGCCCAGACGGCACAATGTACTTC,CASSPDGTMYF
TRBV4-3,TRBJ1-6,-,-,TGCGCCAGCAGCCATGCTACGGGGGATTCACCCCTCCACTTT,CASSHATGDSPLHF
TRBV5-1,TRBJ1-3,-,few,TGCGCCAGCAGCTTGGTCGGGGGTCCCATCTCTGGAAACACCATATATTTT,CASSLVGGPISGNTIYF